These T cell receptor beta chains were read from a single sample in a study of post-analysis software for immune sequencing data. TCRdb recomputed calls from the PCR reads with MiXCR, one row per CDR3 protein. The data show approximately 730,000 distinct CDR3 sequences, roughly 27% seen once. Material: blood. Receptors originate from a girl under 18 with multiple sclerosis. Each CDR3 is given with its conserved first and last residue. Only some rows state a clone size, as once, few, many or a class for expanded clones.

v_gene: TRBV20-1; abundance: -; CDR3aa: CSAIRAGTSSYEQYF
v_gene: TRBV20-1; abundance: few; CDR3aa: CSAPPGGLPDTQYF
v_gene: TRBV6-6; abundance: -; CDR3aa: CASSYSGGADGYTF
v_gene: TRBV20-1; abundance: few; CDR3aa: CSARSGSGGSYEQYF
v_gene: TRBV6-1; abundance: -; CDR3aa: CASSESGDGGYTF
v_gene: TRBV7-2; abundance: few; CDR3aa: CASNQAGGRNEQYF
v_gene: TRBV7-9; abundance: -; CDR3aa: CASSPGIHYEQYF
v_gene: TRBV29-1; abundance: -; CDR3aa: CSVPITGTGYDGYTF
v_gene: TRBV6-1; abundance: -; CDR3aa: CASRPRGQAGYGYTF
v_gene: TRBV28; abundance: -; CDR3aa: CASSPRQSGYTF
v_gene: TRBV29-1; abundance: many; CDR3aa: CSVRQGAIVNEQFF
v_gene: TRBV14; abundance: few; CDR3aa: CASSQFSGSTDTQYF
v_gene: TRBV11-3; abundance: few; CDR3aa: CASSSALRGETQYF
v_gene: TRBV3-1; abundance: -; CDR3aa: CASSHKINYEADTQYF
v_gene: TRBV15; abundance: -; CDR3aa: CATSRDMGDRFGYTF
v_gene: TRBV5-1; abundance: -; CDR3aa: CASSLEGTPGSETQYF
v_gene: TRBV5-1; abundance: -; CDR3aa: CASSNRTAQETQYF
v_gene: TRBV10-3; abundance: -; CDR3aa: CAISESSSNEQFF
v_gene: TRBV7-2; abundance: few; CDR3aa: CASSLTSGSPGEQYF
v_gene: TRBV4-3; abundance: few; CDR3aa: CASSQSRYSYEQYF
v_gene: TRBV4-3; abundance: -; CDR3aa: CASSPLAGDSFGTNEQFF
v_gene: TRBV12-3/TRBV12-4; abundance: -; CDR3aa: CASRPAGQVGLQETQYF
v_gene: TRBV5-1; abundance: -; CDR3aa: CASLGALGETQYF
v_gene: TRBV6-1; abundance: few; CDR3aa: CASSEVTATDTQYF
v_gene: TRBV20-1; abundance: few; CDR3aa: CSAGLNHGDTQYF
v_gene: TRBV5-6; abundance: few; CDR3aa: CASSLATGHAFF
v_gene: TRBV5-1; abundance: once; CDR3aa: CASSQDRDGEAFF
v_gene: TRBV5-1; abundance: few; CDR3aa: CASSLRDRGTEAFF
v_gene: TRBV4-2; abundance: -; CDR3aa: CASSQPGSTDTQYF
v_gene: TRBV21-1; abundance: few; CDR3aa: CASSTETSGRAYYEQYF
v_gene: TRBV4-1; abundance: -; CDR3aa: CASSQEGGRTTLTDTQYF
v_gene: TRBV28; abundance: -; CDR3aa: CATYPGHANTGELFF
v_gene: TRBV10-3; abundance: many; CDR3aa: CAISGTSGNNEQFF
v_gene: TRBV7-9; abundance: -; CDR3aa: CAGSLEGPQHF
v_gene: TRBV25-1; abundance: -; CDR3aa: CASSEYSRVNTGELFF
v_gene: TRBV6-5; abundance: -; CDR3aa: CVSSYFGTTLVDTQYF
v_gene: TRBV4-1; abundance: few; CDR3aa: CASSRLGDSTDTQYF
v_gene: TRBV27; abundance: -; CDR3aa: CASMARANTEAFF
v_gene: TRBV20-1; abundance: -; CDR3aa: CSARDARGRAASYNEQFF
v_gene: TRBV15; abundance: few; CDR3aa: CATSGERDLSTDTQYF
v_gene: TRBV7-3; abundance: -; CDR3aa: CASSLKLAVYNEQFF
v_gene: TRBV7-2; abundance: -; CDR3aa: CASSEGTGFQPQHF
v_gene: TRBV6-2/TRBV6-3; abundance: -; CDR3aa: CASSYSSSPYEQYF
v_gene: TRBV7-2; abundance: few; CDR3aa: CASIRTSGSSTDTQYF
v_gene: TRBV7-9; abundance: few; CDR3aa: CASSSLGGNYIQYF
v_gene: TRBV6-5; abundance: few; CDR3aa: CASSYGLPGRREQFF
v_gene: TRBV13; abundance: -; CDR3aa: CANRVPGTSNTEAFF
v_gene: TRBV5-1; abundance: few; CDR3aa: CASSLRPGLAASYNEQFF
v_gene: TRBV5-1; abundance: few; CDR3aa: CASSPQRTDTQYF
v_gene: TRBV6-6; abundance: many; CDR3aa: CASSYSDRGYEQYF
v_gene: TRBV14; abundance: -; CDR3aa: CASSPNTGHYERSWQYF
v_gene: TRBV15; abundance: few; CDR3aa: CATSRLGQGFLAGEETQYF
v_gene: TRBV6-5; abundance: -; CDR3aa: CASSYERGGSYNEQFF
v_gene: TRBV20-1; abundance: -; CDR3aa: CSAPAASGRRETQYF
v_gene: TRBV27; abundance: once; CDR3aa: CASSFGAGRVVYEQYF
v_gene: TRBV29-1; abundance: -; CDR3aa: CSVEGLHSEGSRYEQYF
v_gene: TRBV6-1; abundance: -; CDR3aa: CASSEMDTQYF